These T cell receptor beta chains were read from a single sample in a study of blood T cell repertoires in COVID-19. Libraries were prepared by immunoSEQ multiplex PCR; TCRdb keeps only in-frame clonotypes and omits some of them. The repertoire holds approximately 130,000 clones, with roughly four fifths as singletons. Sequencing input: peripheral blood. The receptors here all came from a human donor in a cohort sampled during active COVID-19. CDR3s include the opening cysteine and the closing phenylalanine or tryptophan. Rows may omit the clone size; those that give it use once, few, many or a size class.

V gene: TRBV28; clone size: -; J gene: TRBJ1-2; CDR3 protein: CASSLGLKGGGGYTF
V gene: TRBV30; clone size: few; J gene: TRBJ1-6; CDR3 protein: CAWSMGQWDSPLHF
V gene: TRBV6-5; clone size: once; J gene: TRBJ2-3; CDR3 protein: CASNPGLVLTDTQYF
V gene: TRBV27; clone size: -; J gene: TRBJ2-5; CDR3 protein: CASSPEGETQYF
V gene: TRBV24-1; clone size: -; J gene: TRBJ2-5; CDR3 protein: CATEGTGGAEETQYF
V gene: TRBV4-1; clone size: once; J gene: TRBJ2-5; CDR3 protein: CASSQGPPRDLKTTQYF
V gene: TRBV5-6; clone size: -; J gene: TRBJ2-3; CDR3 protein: CASSKSRQTSTDTQYF
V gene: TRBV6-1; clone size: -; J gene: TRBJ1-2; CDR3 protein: CASSEAWSGYGYTF
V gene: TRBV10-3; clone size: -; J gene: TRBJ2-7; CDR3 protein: CAFSTGFPYEQYF
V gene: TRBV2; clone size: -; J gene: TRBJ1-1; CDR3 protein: CASSEGQVITEAFF
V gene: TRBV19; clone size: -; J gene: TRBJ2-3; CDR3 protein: CASTASRGGRVSTDTQYF
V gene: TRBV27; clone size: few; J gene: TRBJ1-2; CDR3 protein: CASSQRQGKGYTF
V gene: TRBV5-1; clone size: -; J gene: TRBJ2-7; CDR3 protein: CASSLHTSGNEQYF
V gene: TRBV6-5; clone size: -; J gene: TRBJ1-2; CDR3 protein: CASSHQGTHGYTF
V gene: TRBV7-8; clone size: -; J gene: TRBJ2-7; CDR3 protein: CASSLQGGGALEQYF
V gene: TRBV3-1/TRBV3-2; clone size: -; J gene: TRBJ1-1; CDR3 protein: CASSQVRDRAANTEAFF
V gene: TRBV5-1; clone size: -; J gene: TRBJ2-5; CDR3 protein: CASSLGGSPETQYF
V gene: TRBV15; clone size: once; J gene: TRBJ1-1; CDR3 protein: CATSRRDKGGHPNTEAFF
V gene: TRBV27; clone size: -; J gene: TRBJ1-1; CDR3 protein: CASSPLAGQGNTEAFF
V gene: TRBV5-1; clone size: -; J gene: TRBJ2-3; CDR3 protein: CASSVPGGTDTQYF
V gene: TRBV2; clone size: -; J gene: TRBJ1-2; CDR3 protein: CASSETLPNYGYTF
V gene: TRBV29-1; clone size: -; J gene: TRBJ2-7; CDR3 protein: CSARAGTYEQYF
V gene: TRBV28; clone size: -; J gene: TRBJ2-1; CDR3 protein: CASSLFQGARGGEQFF
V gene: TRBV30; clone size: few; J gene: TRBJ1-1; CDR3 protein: CAWSRTEAFF
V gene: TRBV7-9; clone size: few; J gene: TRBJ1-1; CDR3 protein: CASSWDRENTEAFF
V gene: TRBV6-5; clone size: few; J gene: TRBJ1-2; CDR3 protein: CASSYNRGPGYGYTF
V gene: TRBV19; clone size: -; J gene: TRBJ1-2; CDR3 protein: CASSTPEGEGGGYGYTF
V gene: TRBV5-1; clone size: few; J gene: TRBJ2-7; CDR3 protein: CASSLFGSYEQYF
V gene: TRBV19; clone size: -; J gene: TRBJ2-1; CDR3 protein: CASSIETSSHYNEQFF
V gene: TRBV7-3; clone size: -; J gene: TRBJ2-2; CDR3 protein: CASSLTPSGRYTGELFF
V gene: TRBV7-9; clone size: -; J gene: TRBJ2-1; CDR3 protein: CASSSPGKAGVYYNEQFF
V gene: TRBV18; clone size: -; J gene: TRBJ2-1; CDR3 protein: CASSRSGGAGNEQFF
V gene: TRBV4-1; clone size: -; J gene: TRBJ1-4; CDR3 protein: CASSQGHRGGNEKLFF
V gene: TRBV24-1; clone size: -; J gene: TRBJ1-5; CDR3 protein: CATRGGADQPQHF
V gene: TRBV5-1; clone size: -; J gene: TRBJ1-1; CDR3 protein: CASSSGGVDTEAFF
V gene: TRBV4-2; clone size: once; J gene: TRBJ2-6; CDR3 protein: CASSLDRDSGANVLTF
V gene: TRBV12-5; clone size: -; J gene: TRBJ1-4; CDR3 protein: CASGPGTGAVTNEKLFF
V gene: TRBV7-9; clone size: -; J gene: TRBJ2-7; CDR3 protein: CASSLPLQQVSYEQYF
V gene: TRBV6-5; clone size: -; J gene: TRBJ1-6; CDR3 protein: CASRGWTGGSPLHF
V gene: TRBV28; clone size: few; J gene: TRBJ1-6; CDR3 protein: CASSLTVYNSPLHF
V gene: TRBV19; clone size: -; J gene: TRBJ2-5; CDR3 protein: CATMRDRGSETQYF
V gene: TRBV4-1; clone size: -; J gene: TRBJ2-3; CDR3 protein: CASSQDWSGPPGDTQYF
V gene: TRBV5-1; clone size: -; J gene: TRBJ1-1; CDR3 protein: CASSLVALEGTEAFF
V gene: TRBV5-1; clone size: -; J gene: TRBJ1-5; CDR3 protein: CASSLEAGGNQPQHF
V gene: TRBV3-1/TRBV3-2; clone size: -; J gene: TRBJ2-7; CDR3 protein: CASSQGPTGSYEQYF
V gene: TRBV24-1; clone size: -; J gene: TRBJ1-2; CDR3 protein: CATSDFRQTNWHYGYTF
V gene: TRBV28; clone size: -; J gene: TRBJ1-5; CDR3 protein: CASRGITVRGSQPQHF
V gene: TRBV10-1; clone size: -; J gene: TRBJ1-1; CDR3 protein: CASSVSRVTEAFF
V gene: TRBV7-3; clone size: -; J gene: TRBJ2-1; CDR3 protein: CASSLTPSGGRGEQFF
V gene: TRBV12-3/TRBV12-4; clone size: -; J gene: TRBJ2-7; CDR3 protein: CASSRASYEQYF
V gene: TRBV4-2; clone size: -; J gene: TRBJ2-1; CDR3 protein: CASSQDGGTYNEQFF
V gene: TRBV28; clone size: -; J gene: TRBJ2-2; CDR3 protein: CASSPLKTGTGELFF
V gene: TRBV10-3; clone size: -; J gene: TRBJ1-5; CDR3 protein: CAISESGQGHQPQHF